The 12 T cell receptor beta chains presented below share a single source sample, sequenced in a study of blood T cell repertoires in COVID-19 (dated by TCRdb to the early 2020s). The library was prepared using the immunoSEQ multiplex PCR assay. The clones in this table, taken by TCRdb from immuneACCESS, are in-frame only. Not every clone is retained; where verified, under half of the shortfall comes from an unresolved V gene, and the cause of the rest is unknown. Across this sample there are approximately 250,000 clones, with approximately 80% seen only once. The ten largest clones add up to around 9.1% of the sample. The specimen was peripheral blood. The receptor source for this set is a human donor in a cohort sampled during active COVID-19.

V usage is TRBV5-5 and J usage is TRBJ1-5; weak D call: TRBD1 (6 bases). The V end was cut by 4 bases, the J end by 6 bases, with 20 bases between. Germline V gene data show CDR1 as SGHKS and CDR2 as YYEKEE (reference sequence). The CDR3 totals 16 residues. Here the CDR3 DNA reads TGTGCCAGCAGCCACCGGGAGGTGGGGGCTAGTCAGCCCCAGCATTTT. It specifies CASSHREVGASQPQHF.

This chain joins TRBV13 and TRBJ2-6, with 7 bases that match TRBD1. This CDR3 has 16 residues. The germline gives CDR1 PRHDT, CDR2 FYEKMQ (reference sequence). J was trimmed by 4 bases and V by 5 bases; bases with no gene match: 8. CDR3 protein: CASSPNRGSGANVLTF. The CDR3 nucleotides read TGTGCCAGCAGCCCGAACAGGGGTTCCGGGGCCAACGTCCTGACTTTC.

Regarding this clone: Germline and junction disagree at one end, which may indicate a read error. The chain couples TRBV7-7 to TRBJ2-5; 13 nucleotides align to TRBD2. The germline CDR1 and CDR2 sequences are SSHAT and FNYEAQ (reference sequence). This CDR3 contains 16 residues. The CDR3 loop reads CASSIRTSGGQETQYF. CDR3 DNA: TGTGCTAGCAGCATTCGGACTAGCGGGGGACAAGAGACCCAGTACTTC.

The chain links TRBV4-1 to TRBJ1-3; D gene uncertain. Germline-derived CDR1 and CDR2 are MGHRA and YSYEKL. V was clipped by 3 bases and J by 0 bases, with 15 bases between them. The CDR3 covers 17 residues. CDR3 region: CASSQRSAVDSGNTIYF. The CDR3 bases are TGCGCCAGCAGCCAGAGGTCGGCGGTAGACTCTGGAAACACCATATATTTT.

V usage is TRBV4-3 and J usage is TRBJ2-5, with D perhaps matching TRBD2 (5 bases). Trimming removed 0 bases at V and 4 bases at J, with 12 bases between. The CDR3 extends over 15 amino acids. The germline V gene encodes CDR1 LGHNA and CDR2 YSLEER. The CDR3 DNA sequence: TGCGCCAGCAGCCAAGATAGCCTAGCTGTAGAGACCCAGTACTTC. It yields the protein CASSQDSLAVETQYF.

J is TRBJ1-5 and V is TRBV9; 10 positions agree with TRBD1. The germline gives CDR1 SGDLS, CDR2 YYNGEE. The V gene end was trimmed by 3 bases and the J gene end by 2 bases; junction bases not matched to a gene: 2. This CDR3 contains 15 residues. In DNA, the CDR3 is TGTGCCAGCAGCGCCGGGACAGGGGGCAATCAGCCCCAGCATTTT. Translated: CASSAGTGGNQPQHF.

The V and J genes are TRBV7-9 and TRBJ2-7; TRBD1 matches at 10 bases. The germline V gene has CDR1 SEHNR and CDR2 FQNEAQ (reference sequence). The CDR3 contains 15 residues. The V gene end was trimmed by 5 bases and the J gene end by 2 bases; junction bases not matched to a gene: 6. CDR3 DNA sequence: TGTGCCAGCAGCCCACTAGGGACAGGGGCCTACGAGCAGTACTTC. Amino acids: CASSPLGTGAYEQYF.

This clone was detected once. The V call is TRBV7-9, the J call TRBJ1-1; TRBD1 aligns across 9 bases. There are 13 residues in the CDR3. The germline CDR1 and CDR2 sequences are SEHNR and FQNEAQ (reference sequence). The ends lost 7 bases at V and 4 bases at J; junction bases unmatched: 4. The chain's CDR3 is CASIGTGITEAFF. CDR3 nucleotides: TGTGCCAGCATCGGGACAGGGATCACTGAAGCTTTCTTT. Using reference TRBV7-9 and TRBJ1-1 for the parts outside the CDR3, the full variable domain is DTGVSQNPRHKITKRGQNVTFRCDPISEHNRLYWYRQTLGQGPEFLTYFQNEAQLEKSRLLSDRFSAERPKGSFSTLEIQRTEQGDSAMYLCASIGTGITEAFFGQGTRLTVV.

This sequence joins TRBV5-4 and TRBJ2-5, with a tentative D call TRBD2 (7 bases). The CDR3 sequence is 14 residues long. V gave up 4 bases and J gave up 3 bases, with 13 bases separating them. Germline-derived CDR1 and CDR2 are SGHNT and YYREEE (reference sequence). CDR3 coding DNA: TGTGCCAGCAGCGGGGGGGCCAGGGAAGAGACCCAGTACTTC. It specifies CASSGGAREETQYF.

The chain uses TRBV28 and TRBJ2-7, with TRBD2 identical over 10 bases. The V gene end was trimmed by 1 base and the J gene end by 6 bases; junction bases not matched to a gene: 6. The CDR3 runs 15 residues. Germline V lookup: CDR1 MDHEN, CDR2 SYDVKM. The DNA of the CDR3 is TGTGCCAGCAGTTTATACGCTAGCGGGGGCGCCGAGCAGTACTTC. This encodes CASSLYASGGAEQYF.

The J gene is TRBJ2-1, the V gene TRBV28, with D possibly matching TRBD1 (6 bases). The CDR3 is 16 amino acids. V lost 1 base to trimming and J lost 9 bases, with 19 bases between them. Germline V CDR1 and CDR2: MDHEN, SYDVKM. CDR3 protein: CASSLLAQGLVGEQFF. The CDR3 DNA is TGTGCCAGCAGTTTATTAGCCCAGGGGTTGGTTGGTGAGCAGTTCTTC.

In the case of this clone: This sample includes further DNA sequences coding for the same CDR3. The genes are TRBV7-2 and TRBJ1-5, with D hard to call. The V end lost 4 bases, the J end lost 1 base, and 8 bases lay between the germline ends. Per the germline V gene, CDR1 is SGHTA and CDR2 is FQGNSA. CDR3 size: 14 residues. This chain's CDR3 is CASSSTGSNQPQHF. The DNA for the CDR3 is TGTGCCAGCAGCTCGACTGGAAGCAATCAGCCCCAGCATTTT.